What follows is one TCR beta chain and its context. The data derive from a study of siplizumab effects on memory and regulatory T cells. Measured with immunoSEQ multiplex PCR; TCRdb has only the in-frame clones, and not every one. This sample yields some 88,000 clones, of which more than 80% are seen a single time; roughly 15% belongs to the top ten. The V and J ends lost 4 bases and 6 bases, in that order; junction bases with no gene match: 6. Germline assignment: CDR1 SNHLY and CDR2 FYNNEI. The CDR3 is 15 residues long. J is TRBJ1-5 and V is TRBV2; TRBD1 agrees at 10 bases. Sequencing was done on a sample of CD4+ T cells sorted from blood. The receptor's source is a human donor in good health. DNA of the CDR3: TGTGCCAGCAGTGCTCTGACAGGGGGCGGTCAGCCCCAGCATTTT. The encoded protein is CASSALTGGGQPQHF.